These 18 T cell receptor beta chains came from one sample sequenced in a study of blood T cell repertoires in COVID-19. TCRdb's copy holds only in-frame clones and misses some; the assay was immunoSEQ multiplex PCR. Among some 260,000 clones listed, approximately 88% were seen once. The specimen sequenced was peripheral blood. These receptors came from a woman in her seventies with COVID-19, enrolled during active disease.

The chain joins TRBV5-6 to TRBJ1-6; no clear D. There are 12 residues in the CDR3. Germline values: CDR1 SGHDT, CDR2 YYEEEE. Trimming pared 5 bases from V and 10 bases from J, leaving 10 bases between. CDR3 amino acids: CASRRERSPLHF. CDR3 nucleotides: TGTGCCAGCAGGAGGGAACGCTCACCCCTCCACTTT.

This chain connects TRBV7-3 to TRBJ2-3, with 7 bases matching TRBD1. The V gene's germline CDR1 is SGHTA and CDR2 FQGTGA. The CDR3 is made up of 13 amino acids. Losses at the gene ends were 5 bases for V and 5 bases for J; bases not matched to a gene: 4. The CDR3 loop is CASSRQGGDTQYF. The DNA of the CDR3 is TGTGCCAGCAGCCGACAGGGTGGAGATACGCAGTATTTT.

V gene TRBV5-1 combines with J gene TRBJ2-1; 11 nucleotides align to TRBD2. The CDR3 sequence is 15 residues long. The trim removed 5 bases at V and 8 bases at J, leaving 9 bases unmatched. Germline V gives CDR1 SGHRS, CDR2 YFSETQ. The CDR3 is CASRVGTSGADEQFF. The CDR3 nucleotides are TGCGCCAGCAGGGTAGGGACTAGCGGAGCGGATGAGCAGTTCTTC.

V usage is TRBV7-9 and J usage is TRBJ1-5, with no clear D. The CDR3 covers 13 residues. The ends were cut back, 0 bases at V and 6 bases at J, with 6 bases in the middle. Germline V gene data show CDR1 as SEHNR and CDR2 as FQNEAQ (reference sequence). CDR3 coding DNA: TGTGCCAGCAGCTTAGCGGAGGGTCAGCCCCAGCATTTT. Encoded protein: CASSLAEGQPQHF.

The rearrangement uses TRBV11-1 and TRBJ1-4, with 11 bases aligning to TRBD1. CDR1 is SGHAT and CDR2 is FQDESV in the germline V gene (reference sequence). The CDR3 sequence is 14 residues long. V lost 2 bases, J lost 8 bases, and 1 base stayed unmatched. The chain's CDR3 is CASSLRTGGEKLFF. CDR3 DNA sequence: TGTGCCAGCAGCTTACGGACAGGGGGCGAAAAACTGTTTTTT.

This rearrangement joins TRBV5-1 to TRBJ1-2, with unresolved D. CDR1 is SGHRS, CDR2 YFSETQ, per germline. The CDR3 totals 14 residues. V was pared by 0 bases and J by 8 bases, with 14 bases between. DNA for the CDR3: TGCGCCAGCAGCTTGGAATTCGGAGGGCGGGGCTACACCTTC. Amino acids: CASSLEFGGRGYTF.

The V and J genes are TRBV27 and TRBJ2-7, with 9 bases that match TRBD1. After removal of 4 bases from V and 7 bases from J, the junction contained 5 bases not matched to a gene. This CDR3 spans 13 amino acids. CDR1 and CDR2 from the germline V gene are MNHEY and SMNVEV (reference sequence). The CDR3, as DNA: TGTGCCAGCAGTTACGGGACAGGGAGGGAGCAGTACTTC. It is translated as CASSYGTGREQYF.

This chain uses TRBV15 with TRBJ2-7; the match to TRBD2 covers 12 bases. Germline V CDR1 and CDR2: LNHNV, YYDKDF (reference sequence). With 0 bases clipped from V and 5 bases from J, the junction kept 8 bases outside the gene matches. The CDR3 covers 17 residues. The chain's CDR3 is CATSRDLTSGSVNEQYF. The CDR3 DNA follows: TGTGCCACCAGCAGAGATCTGACTAGCGGGAGTGTCAACGAGCAGTACTTC.

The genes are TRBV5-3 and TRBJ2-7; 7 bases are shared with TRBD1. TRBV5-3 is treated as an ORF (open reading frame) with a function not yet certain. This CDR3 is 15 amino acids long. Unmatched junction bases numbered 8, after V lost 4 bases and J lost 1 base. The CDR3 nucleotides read TGTGCCAGAAGCGCCGGCGACAGGGAATCCTACGAGCAGTACTTC. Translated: CARSAGDRESYEQYF.

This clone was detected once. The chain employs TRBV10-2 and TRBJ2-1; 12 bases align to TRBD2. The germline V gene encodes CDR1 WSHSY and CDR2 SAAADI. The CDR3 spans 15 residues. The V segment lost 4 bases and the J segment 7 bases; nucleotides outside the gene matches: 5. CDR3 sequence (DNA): TGCGCCAGCAGTGGGACTAGCGGGATGGGAAATGAGCAGTTCTTC. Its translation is CASSGTSGMGNEQFF.

CDR3 sequence (DNA): TGTGCCAGCAGCGCTGTGGGACAGGGGAATGAAAAACTGTTTTTT. It specifies CASSAVGQGNEKLFF. This sequence joins TRBV6-5 and TRBJ1-4; 10 nucleotides align to TRBD1. V gave up 6 bases and J gave up 5 bases; unmatched junction bases: 6. The CDR3 has 15 residues. Germline-derived CDR1 and CDR2 are MNHEY and SVGAGI.

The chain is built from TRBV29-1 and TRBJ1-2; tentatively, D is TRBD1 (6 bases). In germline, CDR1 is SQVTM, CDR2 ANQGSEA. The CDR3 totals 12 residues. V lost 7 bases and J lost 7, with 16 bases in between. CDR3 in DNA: TGCAGCGCCGAGGGGCAGGGGCCTGGCTACACCTTC. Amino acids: CSAEGQGPGYTF. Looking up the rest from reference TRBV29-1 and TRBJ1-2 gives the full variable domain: SAVISQKPSRDICQRGTSLTIQCQVDSQVTMMFWYRQQPGQSLTLIATANQGSEATYESGFVIDKFPISRPNLTFSTLTVSNMSPEDSSIYLCSAEGQGPGYTFGSGTRLTVV.

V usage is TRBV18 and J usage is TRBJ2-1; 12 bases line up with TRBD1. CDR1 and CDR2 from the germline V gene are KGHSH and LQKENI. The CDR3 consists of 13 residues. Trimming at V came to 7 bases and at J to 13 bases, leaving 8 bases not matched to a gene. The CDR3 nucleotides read TGTGCCAGCTTAGGGACAGGGGGCACTAATCAGTTCTTC. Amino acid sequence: CASLGTGGTNQFF.

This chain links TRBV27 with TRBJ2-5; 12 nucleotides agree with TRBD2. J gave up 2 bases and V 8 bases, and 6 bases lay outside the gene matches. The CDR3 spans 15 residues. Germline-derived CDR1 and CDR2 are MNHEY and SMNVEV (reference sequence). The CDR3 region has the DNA TGTGCCAGCCGGACTAGCGGGGACTGGCAAGAGACCCAGTACTTC. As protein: CASRTSGDWQETQYF.

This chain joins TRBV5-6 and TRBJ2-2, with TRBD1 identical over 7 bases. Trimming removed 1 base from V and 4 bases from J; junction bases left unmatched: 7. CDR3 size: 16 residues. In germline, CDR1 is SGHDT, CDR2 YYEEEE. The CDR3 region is CASSLFGTEITGELFF. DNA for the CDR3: TGTGCCAGCAGCTTGTTCGGGACAGAAATCACCGGGGAGCTGTTTTTT.

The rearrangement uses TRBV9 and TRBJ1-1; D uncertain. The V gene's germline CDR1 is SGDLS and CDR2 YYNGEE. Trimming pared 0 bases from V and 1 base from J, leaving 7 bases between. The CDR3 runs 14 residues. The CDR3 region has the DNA TGTGCCAGCAGCGTAGCCTACAGGAACACTGAAGCTTTCTTT. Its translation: CASSVAYRNTEAFF.

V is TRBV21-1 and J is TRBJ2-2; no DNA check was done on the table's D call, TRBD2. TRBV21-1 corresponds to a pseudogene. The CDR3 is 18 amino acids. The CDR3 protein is CASSRWMGLAGRGGELFF. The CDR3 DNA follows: TGTGCCAGCAGCAGATGGATGGGCCTAGCGGGAAGGGGCGGGGAGCTGTTTTTT.

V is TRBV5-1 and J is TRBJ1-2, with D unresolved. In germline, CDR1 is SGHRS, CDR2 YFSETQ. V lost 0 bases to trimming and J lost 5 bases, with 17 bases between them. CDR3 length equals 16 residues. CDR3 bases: TGCGCCAGCAGCTTGGGTCTAGGAGGGTTGGGTTATGGCTACACCTTC. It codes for CASSLGLGGLGYGYTF.